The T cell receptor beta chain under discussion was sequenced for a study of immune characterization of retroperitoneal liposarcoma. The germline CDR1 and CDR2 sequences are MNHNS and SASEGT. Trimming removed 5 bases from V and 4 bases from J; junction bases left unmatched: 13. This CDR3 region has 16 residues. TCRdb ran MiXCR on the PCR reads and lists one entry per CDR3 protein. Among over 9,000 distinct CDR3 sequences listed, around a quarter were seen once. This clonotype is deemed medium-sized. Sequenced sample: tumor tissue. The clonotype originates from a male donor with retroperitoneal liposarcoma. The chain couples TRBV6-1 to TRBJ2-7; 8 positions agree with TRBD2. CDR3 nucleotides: TGTGCCAGCAGTCGTACCGGGACTAGGGGAGATTACGAGCAGTACTTC. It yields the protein CASSRTGTRGDYEQYF.